The entry that follows covers one T cell receptor beta chain sequence. This sample was taken from a study of blood T cell repertoires in COVID-19. The wider study: Acute-phase and convalescent COVID-19 samples originated in the United States, Italy and Spain. T cells, B-cell-depleted T cells, or PBMCs supplied cDNA or gDNA.

Individuals drawn from around 24 US areas were roughly 18 to 95 years old. Exposed participants encountered a COVID-19 case during the 2 weeks preceding study entry. Germline V gene sequence: CDR1 SGHRS, CDR2 YFSETQ. V was pared by 4 bases and J by 9 bases, with 4 bases of the junction left unmatched. The CDR3 extends over 13 amino acids. Assay: immunoSEQ multiplex PCR; the TCRdb copy retains only in-frame clones and omits some. This sample carries 260,000 or so clones, about four fifths of them seen once, and the ten largest clones take 3% to 4%. The chain recombines TRBV5-1 with TRBJ1-5; 10 bases fit TRBD1. The sample taken for sequencing was PBMCs or T cells enriched from blood (not recorded which). This clonotype originated in a woman aged 40 to 50 who had been exposed to COVID-19. The CDR3 nucleotides read TGCGCCAGCAGCCAGGACAGGGGGGGGCCCCAGCATTTT. Amino acid sequence: CASSQDRGGPQHF.